The 32 T cell receptor beta chains listed next were all sequenced from one sample in a study of T-cell memory formation after mild COVID-19. MiXCR was run by TCRdb on the 5' RACE reads, yielding one entry per CDR3 protein. The sample carries about 13,000 distinct CDR3 sequences, approximately 12% recorded once. The sequenced sample was PBMCs or a T cell subset sorted from them (not recorded which). All receptors derive from an adult woman who had mild COVID-19 (a few samples of this study predate the infection). Cell type and time point are not known.

The sample holds many counts of this clonotype. The chain recombines TRBV11-3 with TRBJ2-1, with no clear D. Trimming stripped 5 bases from V and 0 bases from J, with 11 bases between. The germline V gene encodes CDR1 SGHNT and CDR2 YENEEA. This CDR3 is built from 15 residues. The CDR3 loop reads CASSRIGISYNEQFF. The DNA for the CDR3 is TGTGCCAGCAGCCGGATAGGGATCTCCTACAATGAGCAGTTCTTC.

This clonotype was seen many times. V and J are TRBV12-3 or TRBV12-4 and TRBJ1-2; D gene ambiguous. This CDR3 has 14 amino acids. Trimming took 3 bases from V and 4 from J, leaving 12 bases between them. The CDR3 DNA follows: TGTGCCAGCAGTTTCGTGTTATTGACCTATGGCTACACCTTC. Residues: CASSFVLLTYGYTF.

This clonotype was seen ten or more times. The chain links TRBV13 to TRBJ2-5, with TRBD2 matching over 9 bases. Trimming cost V 4 bases and J 1 base; bases outside gene matches: 7. The germline V gene encodes CDR1 PRHDT and CDR2 FYEKMQ (reference sequence). The CDR3 consists of 16 residues. CDR3 DNA: TGTGCCAGCAGCTCTAGGATAGCGGGAGCCCAAGAGACCCAGTACTTC. Its translation: CASSSRIAGAQETQYF.

This clonotype was observed at least ten times. J is TRBJ1-4 and V is TRBV7-9, with a tentative D call TRBD1 (6 bases). CDR3 length equals 15 residues. CDR1 is SEHNR and CDR2 is FQNEAQ in the germline V gene (reference sequence). V lost 1 base, J lost 7 bases, and 13 bases lay in between. The CDR3 DNA is TGTGCCAGCAGCTTAGTCCTCCAGGGGACTGAAAAACTGTTTTTT. Its protein is CASSLVLQGTEKLFF.

This clonotype has ten or more counts. V is TRBV6-1 and J is TRBJ1-2; D may be TRBD1 (6 bases). This CDR3 region has 15 residues. Germline V gene sequence: CDR1 MNHNS, CDR2 SASEGT. The V gene lost 3 bases and the J gene lost 4 bases, with 15 bases spanning the gap. CDR3 bases: TGTGCCAGCAGTGATGGGGCCTGGGGGGCCTATGGCTACACCTTC. Its protein is CASSDGAWGAYGYTF.

At least ten counts were recorded for this clonotype. The gene calls are TRBV7-9 and TRBJ2-7; D is perhaps TRBD1 (5 bases). Per germline, CDR1 SEHNR and CDR2 FQNEAQ (reference sequence). Trimming took off 3 bases at V and 7 bases at J, with 22 bases between the two ends. CDR3 length equals 16 residues. The CDR3 DNA reads as TGTGCCAGCAGCTTTGGAAACCTGAACTCCTACAGGGAGCAGTACTTC. Translating it yields CASSFGNLNSYREQYF.

This clonotype was counted ten times or more. The rearrangement uses TRBV12-3 or TRBV12-4 and TRBJ1-4; D is ambiguous. The CDR3 is 13 amino acids. Trimming cost V 6 bases and J 8 bases, with 13 bases left between them. CDR3 DNA sequence: TGTGCCAGCAGCTTGGCGGGAAAGGAAAAACTGTTTTTT. It encodes CASSLAGKEKLFF.

V is TRBV21-1 and J is TRBJ2-1; TRBD1 was called by the table and not checked on the DNA. TRBV21-1 is a pseudogene segment. CDR3 length: 15 amino acids. DNA of the CDR3: TGTGCCAGCAGCAAAGGGGGGCCATCGAGGTATGAGCAGTTCTTC. Its protein is CASSKGGPSRYEQFF.

This clonotype was seen at least ten times. The chain is built from TRBV7-9 and TRBJ2-1; 7 bases match TRBD2. The ends lost 6 bases at V and 2 bases at J; junction bases unmatched: 4. The length of the CDR3 is 14 residues. Germline assignment: CDR1 SEHNR and CDR2 FQNEAQ (reference sequence). CDR3 amino acids: CASRLSGAYNEQFF. The CDR3 coding sequence is TGTGCCAGCAGACTAAGCGGGGCCTACAATGAGCAGTTCTTC.

This clonotype was detected many times. The chain employs TRBV7-6 and TRBJ2-2; no reliable D call. V lost 1 base to trimming and J lost 4 bases, with 7 bases between them. CDR3 length: 14 residues. Germline V gene lookup returns CDR1 SGHVS and CDR2 FNYEAQ. CDR3 sequence: CASSLVSGTGELFF. CDR3 DNA sequence: TGTGCCAGCAGCTTAGTTAGTGGCACCGGGGAGCTGTTTTTT.

This clonotype was counted many times. This rearrangement joins TRBV7-9 to TRBJ2-7, with D unresolved. Germline-derived CDR1 and CDR2 are SEHNR and FQNEAQ (reference sequence). The CDR3 has 13 amino acids. Between the trimmed V and J ends, which lost 5 bases and 2 bases, there was a span of 10 bases. The CDR3 DNA is TGTGCCAGCAGCCTCCGCTCAGCCTACGAGCAGTACTTC. Protein sequence: CASSLRSAYEQYF.

This clonotype appeared many times. This chain joins TRBV4-1 and TRBJ2-1, with 14 bases aligning to TRBD2. Trimming removed 2 bases from V and 4 bases from J; junction bases left unmatched: 4. This CDR3 is built from 17 residues. Germline-derived CDR1 and CDR2 are MGHRA and YSYEKL. CDR3 loop: CASSQMGLAGEYNEQFF. In DNA, the CDR3 is TGCGCCAGCAGCCAAATGGGACTAGCGGGGGAATACAATGAGCAGTTCTTC.

This clonotype was seen at least ten times. The chain couples TRBV7-9 to TRBJ1-5; TRBD1 matches 9 bases. The CDR3 is 19 amino acids. The V segment lost 5 bases and the J segment 1 base; nucleotides outside the gene matches: 15. From germline, CDR1 is SEHNR and CDR2 FQNEAQ (reference sequence). The CDR3 DNA reads as TGTGCCAGCAGCCCAGCCCTAGGACAGGGGTCCGGGAGCAATCAGCCCCAGCATTTT. This translates into CASSPALGQGSGSNQPQHF.

This clonotype was detected ten times or more. V is TRBV5-1 and J is TRBJ1-4; 9 nucleotides match TRBD1. This CDR3 has 16 residues. Germline V gives CDR1 SGHRS, CDR2 YFSETQ. The junction had 10 bases not matched to a gene; V was cut back by 0 bases and J by 10 bases. The CDR3 sequence is CASSLGPGQGEGKLFF. The CDR3 DNA is TGCGCCAGCAGCTTGGGACCGGGACAGGGTGAGGGAAAACTGTTTTTT. Supplemented by reference TRBV5-1 and TRBJ1-4, the full variable domain reads KAGVTQTPRYLIKTRGQQVTLSCSPISGHRSVSWYQQTPGQGLQFLFEYFSETQRNKGNFPGRFSGRQFSNSRSEMNVSTLELGDSALYLCASSLGPGQGEGKLFFGSGTQLSVL.

This clonotype was picked up many times. The genes are TRBV27 and TRBJ1-5; D is unresolved. CDR1 MNHEY and CDR2 SMNVEV come from the germline V gene (reference sequence). Between the trimmed V and J ends, which lost 5 bases and 1 base, there was a span of 6 bases. The CDR3 extends over 13 amino acids. The CDR3 DNA reads TGTGCCAGCAGTATAAAGAGCAATCAGCCCCAGCATTTT. Protein product: CASSIKSNQPQHF.

This clonotype was detected many times. The gene calls are TRBV20-1 and TRBJ2-7; D is perhaps TRBD1 (5 bases). Trimming took off 0 bases at V and 0 bases at J, with 15 bases between the two ends. Germline CDR1 DFQATT, CDR2 SNEGSKA (reference sequence). This CDR3 spans 16 amino acids. The CDR3, as DNA: TGCAGTGCTAGAGATTATAGGGGCCTTAGCTCCTACGAGCAGTACTTC. Its protein is CSARDYRGLSSYEQYF.

This clonotype was observed at least ten times. CDR3 region: CSAANLYEQYF. DNA of the CDR3: TGCAGTGCTGCGAATCTCTACGAGCAGTACTTC. The chain links TRBV20-1 to TRBJ2-7, with D unclear. Trimming took off 5 bases at V and 3 bases at J, with 8 bases between the two ends. The V gene's germline CDR1 is DFQATT and CDR2 SNEGSKA (reference sequence). The CDR3 contains 11 residues.

This chain uses TRBV5-1 with TRBJ2-3; D remains unclear. V was shortened by 0 bases and J by 1 base, with 9 bases between the two germline ends. The CDR3 has 15 amino acids. Looked up from germline, CDR1 is SGHRS and CDR2 is YFSETQ. The CDR3 nucleotides are TGCGCCAGCAGCTTGGGGCGGAAAGGCACAGATACGCAGTATTTT. This gives the protein CASSLGRKGTDTQYF. Complete variable domain (other parts from reference TRBV5-1 and TRBJ2-3): KAGVTQTPRYLIKTRGQQVTLSCSPISGHRSVSWYQQTPGQGLQFLFEYFSETQRNKGNFPGRFSGRQFSNSRSEMNVSTLELGDSALYLCASSLGRKGTDTQYFGPGTRLTVL.

This clonotype was recorded many times. The chain joins TRBV10-3 to TRBJ2-3; 10 bases line up with TRBD2. V lost 10 bases to trimming and J lost 6 bases; unmatched junction nucleotides: 10. This CDR3 contains 14 residues. Germline-derived CDR1 and CDR2 are ENHRY and SYGVKD. The CDR3 nucleotides are TGTGCCACCAACGAGCGGGGGGGTATCGATACGCAGTATTTT. This sequence encodes CATNERGGIDTQYF.

This clonotype came up many times. J is TRBJ1-1 and V is TRBV6-5; no firm D call. V dropped 2 bases and J dropped 4 bases, with 14 bases sitting between them. Germline loops: CDR1 MNHEY, CDR2 SVGAGI. CDR3 length: 15 residues. As DNA, the CDR3 is TGTGCCAGCAGTTACGATGGTCCGGGGAGCACTGAAGCTTTCTTT. Translated, it gives CASSYDGPGSTEAFF.

This clonotype was recorded many times. J is TRBJ2-3 and V is TRBV20-1, with 14 nucleotides matching TRBD2. Losses at the gene ends were 2 bases for V and 4 bases for J; bases not matched to a gene: 11. The CDR3 spans 18 residues. The V gene's germline CDR1 is DFQATT and CDR2 SNEGSKA (reference sequence). The CDR3 here is CSARPGLAGDWYADTQYF. The CDR3 nucleotides read TGCAGTGCTAGACCGGGACTAGCGGGAGACTGGTATGCAGATACGCAGTATTTT.

This clonotype was counted many times. The CDR3 spells CASSYSGRVYGYTF. The CDR3 nucleotides read TGTGCCAGCAGTTACTCTGGACGGGTCTATGGCTACACCTTC. This chain links TRBV6-6 with TRBJ1-2; D call uncertain. The CDR3 has 14 residues. Trimming left V 0 bases short and J 4 bases short, with 9 bases between. CDR1 is MNHNY, CDR2 SVGAGI, per germline (reference sequence).

There are many counts of this clonotype. The chain has TRBV2 and TRBJ2-7; D is unclear. Germline assignment: CDR1 SNHLY and CDR2 FYNNEI. This CDR3 region has 12 residues. V lost 5 bases to trimming and J lost 0 bases, with 5 bases between them. CDR3 protein: CASSTSSYEQYF. DNA of the CDR3: TGTGCCAGCAGTACGTCCTCCTACGAGCAGTACTTC.

This clonotype was recorded many times. This sequence joins TRBV4-2 and TRBJ2-3; 7 bases map to TRBD1. Germline trimming cut 1 base from V and 0 bases from J; bases unmatched to any gene: 1. This CDR3 comprises 15 residues. CDR1 and CDR2 from the germline V gene are LGHNA and YNFKEQ. The CDR3 bases are TGTGCCAGCAGCCAAGGGGGACAGAGCACAGATACGCAGTATTTT. Protein product: CASSQGGQSTDTQYF.

The sample holds many counts of this clonotype. The V gene is TRBV4-1, the J gene TRBJ2-6; D is unclear. The CDR3 length is 15 residues. V lost 4 bases and J lost 2, with 9 bases in between. In germline, CDR1 is MGHRA, CDR2 YSYEKL. The chain's CDR3 is CASSPITPGANVLTF. CDR3 DNA: TGCGCCAGCAGCCCGATTACTCCTGGGGCCAACGTCCTGACTTTC.

This clonotype was seen many times. The V call is TRBV7-6, the J call TRBJ2-1, with D tentatively TRBD1 or TRBD2 (6 bases each). Between the trimmed V and J ends, which lost 4 bases and 3 bases, there was a span of 13 bases. CDR3 length: 15 amino acids. The germline V gene encodes CDR1 SGHVS and CDR2 FNYEAQ. Here the CDR3 DNA reads TGTGCCAGCAGCTCCCGGGGGCTACTCTACAATGAGCAGTTCTTC. Translation: CASSSRGLLYNEQFF.

Ten or more counts support this clonotype. The J gene is TRBJ1-1, the V gene TRBV10-3; D not resolved. The CDR3 runs 13 residues. V was trimmed by 3 bases and J by 1 base, leaving 6 bases between them. Germline loops: CDR1 ENHRY, CDR2 SYGVKD. The CDR3 reads CAISDLTNTEAFF. The CDR3 bases are TGTGCCATCAGTGACCTTACGAACACTGAAGCTTTCTTT.

At least ten counts were recorded for this clonotype. This chain links TRBV4-3 with TRBJ2-3; 10 bases fit TRBD1. Germline V gene lookup returns CDR1 LGHNA and CDR2 YSLEER. CDR3 length: 21 residues. The V segment lost 1 base and the J segment 2 bases; nucleotides outside the gene matches: 18. The CDR3 loop reads CASSQVRLRGTGVLDTDTQYF. The CDR3 bases are TGCGCCAGCAGCCAAGTCCGCCTCCGGGGGACAGGGGTTTTGGACACAGATACGCAGTATTTT.

This clonotype was recorded at least ten times. The V and J genes are TRBV18 and TRBJ1-1; D not resolved. Between the trimmed V and J ends, which lost 4 bases and 1 base, there was a span of 16 bases. CDR1 and CDR2 (germline): KGHSH, LQKENI. The CDR3 covers 16 residues. CDR3 region: CASSHTSRRSNTEAFF. In DNA, the CDR3 is TGTGCCAGCTCACATACATCCCGACGGTCGAACACTGAAGCTTTCTTT.

This clonotype is medium-sized in the sample. The chain couples TRBV12-3 or TRBV12-4 to TRBJ2-1; D is undetermined. The V and J ends lost 3 bases and 11 bases respectively, with 14 bases between them. CDR3 size: 13 residues. CDR3 region: CASSLAVVVKQFF. Here the CDR3 DNA reads TGTGCCAGCAGTTTGGCAGTAGTGGTTAAGCAGTTCTTC.

This clonotype showed up many times. The chain joins TRBV7-9 to TRBJ1-2; D is unresolved. The CDR3 length is 13 residues. Trimming cost V 5 bases and J 0 bases, with 7 bases left between them. Germline assignment: CDR1 SEHNR and CDR2 FQNEAQ (reference sequence). Here the CDR3 DNA reads TGTGCCAGCAGCCCCGGATCTAACTATGGCTACACCTTC. It translates to CASSPGSNYGYTF.

The CDR3 DNA reads as TGTGCCAGCACAGGGGGCTTTTCCTACGAGCAGTACTTC. Its protein is CASTGGFSYEQYF. V is TRBV12-3 or TRBV12-4 and J is TRBJ2-7; TRBD1 agrees at 8 bases. V shed 7 bases, J shed 1 base, and the junction held 3 bases outside the gene matches. The CDR3 runs to 13 residues.